A single sample is the source of the 5 T cell receptor beta chains below, sequenced in a study of blood T cells in healthy people across ages. Through a sample-barcoded 5' primer and a J-beta primer mix, a second PCR was run for about 6 to 11 cycles. TCRdb analysed the 5' RACE reads with MiXCR anew, one entry per CDR3 protein. The sample includes approximately 1.5 million distinct CDR3 sequences, about 31% of them seen just once. Source material: blood. The receptor source for this set is a woman between 25 and 40 years old in good health.

This clonotype was detected many times. The chain couples TRBV20-1 to TRBJ1-2; 10 nucleotides agree with TRBD1. Germline V lookup: CDR1 DFQATT, CDR2 SNEGSKA (reference sequence). This CDR3 is 13 amino acids long. Germline trimming cut 3 bases from V and 2 bases from J; bases unmatched to any gene: 0. This CDR3 is CSARGQGNYGYTF. CDR3 in DNA: TGCAGTGCTAGGGGACAGGGGAACTATGGCTACACCTTC.

CDR3 bases: TGTGCCAGCAGTCCACCGAGGCTTGGGCTCGGCACAGATACGCAGTATTTT. It codes for CASSPPRLGLGTDTQYF. This chain connects TRBV28 to TRBJ2-3; D is unresolved. The CDR3 sequence is 17 residues long. With 5 bases removed from V and 1 base from J, the gap between germline ends came to 19 bases. Per the germline V gene, CDR1 is MDHEN and CDR2 is SYDVKM.

This clonotype was observed a few times. The rearrangement joins TRBV6-5 to TRBJ2-5, with D possibly matching TRBD1 (5 bases). V was pared by 7 bases and J by 0 bases, with 12 bases between. Germline V lookup: CDR1 MNHEY, CDR2 SVGAGI. The CDR3 extends over 14 amino acids. This CDR3 is CASKLTVDQETQYF. Written as DNA, the CDR3 is TGTGCCAGCAAATTGACAGTCGACCAAGAGACCCAGTACTTC.

At least ten counts were recorded for this clonotype. V is TRBV7-2 and J is TRBJ2-3; 12 positions agree with TRBD2. From germline, CDR1 is SGHTA and CDR2 FQGNSA. The CDR3 runs to 17 residues. V shed 5 bases and J 6 bases; nucleotides not matched to a gene: 12. The CDR3 spells CASSPTSSGGARDTQYF. Written as DNA, the CDR3 is TGTGCCAGCAGCCCCACCTCTAGCGGGGGGGCACGGGATACGCAGTATTTT.

The chain couples TRBV2 to TRBJ1-2, with D unclear. The V end was cut by 6 bases, the J end by 8 bases, with 13 bases between. CDR3 length equals 12 residues. Germline values: CDR1 SNHLY, CDR2 FYNNEI. For the CDR3, the DNA is TGTGCCAGCAGCCAGCCTACGGGAGGCTACACCTTC. It codes for CASSQPTGGYTF.